This T cell receptor beta chain came from a study of T cell repertoires in ileal Crohn's disease (dated by TCRdb to between 2018 and 2021). Turning to the overall study: The median duration of disease was roughly eight years, and at the time of surgery roughly a third of patients were active smokers. Surgery was performed for a complication in all patients, with stricturing disease in approximately 60% and penetrating disease in approximately 40%. Endoscopic postoperative recurrence was defined as a Rutgeerts score above i0. A prospective multicentre cohort supplied the 55 or so Crohn's disease patients whose TCR repertoires were analysed. The study was conducted in parallel with a multicentre cohort that was designed to identify predictors of early endoscopic recurrence following ileocolonic resection. Roughly half of the patients were given postoperative therapy, with under 13 receiving thiopurines and roughly 20 receiving anti-TNF agents. A total of 171 mucosal samples from some 60 patients were sequenced, with samples obtained at several locations on the surgical specimen and at postoperative endoscopy. Broad study findings and their caveats: Mucosal CD4 and CD8 T cells were sorted and sequenced only in a subgroup of patients, the size of which was not stated. Compared with non-smokers, patients who were active smokers at surgery showed a significantly higher proportion of clonal expansions (about 27% vs 20%, p=0.02). Endoscopic recurrence was linked to a higher percentage of high-frequency clones at surgery, and recurrence occurred in every patient whose clonality exceeded 26.8% (18/57). More high-frequency clones were carried by sorted CD8 T cells than by CD4 T cells, suggesting that mucosal expansions were mainly CD8.

Adults with ileal or ileocolonic Crohn's disease and an indication for ileocolonic resection were eligible for inclusion. Whole ileal mucosal biopsies were kept frozen at -80 degrees C prior to DNA extraction. A TRizol-based method was used to extract genomic DNA from the frozen whole biopsies, and the DNA was quantified with a NanoDrop 2000 spectrophotometer. With regard to this clone: This clone's antigen is unknown. Base quality data are lacking; no much larger clone is found one base away.

CDR1 is given as WNHNN and CDR2 as SYGVQD, both from the germline V gene (reference sequence). Trimming removed 3 bases from V and 1 base from J; the gene matches leave 7 bases unexplained. Measured from the cysteine to the phenylalanine, the CDR3 is 16 residues long. CDR3 DNA is the only sequence kept; it has 48 bases, read in frame from the first base. Roughly 540 nanograms of biopsy DNA per sample were submitted for commercial TCRB immunosequencing. CDR3 regions were amplified from genomic DNA by Adaptive Biotechnology using a two-step, amplification bias-controlled multiplex PCR. In the first PCR, primers covered every V and J gene segment, and in the second PCR, barcodes and Illumina adapters were added. CDR3 libraries were sequenced on an Illumina instrument. The paper's data handling went like this. Analysis combined the vendor-provided pipelines with custom analysis of raw data in R/Bioconductor under R version 3.3.0. Clonality, which ranges from 0 to 1, was calculated as the inverse of the normalised Shannon entropy across all productive clones. High-frequency clones were defined as the repertoire share of the top 100 clones, retaining only clones passing a 95% confidence test. Overlap between samples was measured with the Morisita-Horn index, while repertoire diversity was measured with the Simpson index. Not all clones reach the TCRdb copy of this immuneACCESS table, which keeps in-frame sequences only. Checked studies attribute under half of the gap to unresolved V genes and leave the rest unexplained. That table supplies the V and J calls and clone size; D and trimming were determined from the DNA. The sample yields 8,000 to 8,500 clones; roughly 95% were counted once. The ten largest clones take up approximately 0.2% of the sample.

The chain is made from TRBV10-1 and TRBJ2-7, and TRBD1 aligns with 9 junction nucleotides. The TCR originated in an adult with Crohn's disease. The sequenced sample consisted of ileal tissue. The CDR3 here reads CASSDQTGGASYEQYF. The DNA sequence is TGCGCCAGCAGTGATCAAACAGGGGGCGCTTCCTACGAGCAGTACTTC.